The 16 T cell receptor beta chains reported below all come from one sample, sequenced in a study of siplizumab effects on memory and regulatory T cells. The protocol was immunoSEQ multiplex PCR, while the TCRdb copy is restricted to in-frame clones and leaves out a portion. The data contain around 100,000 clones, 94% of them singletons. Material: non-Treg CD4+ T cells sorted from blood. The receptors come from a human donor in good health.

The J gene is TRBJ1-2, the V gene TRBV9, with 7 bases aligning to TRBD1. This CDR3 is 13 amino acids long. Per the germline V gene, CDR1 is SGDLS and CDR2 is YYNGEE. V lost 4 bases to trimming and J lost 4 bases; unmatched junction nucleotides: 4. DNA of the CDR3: TGTGCCAGCAGCCCTACAGGGGCCTATGGCTACACCTTC. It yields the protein CASSPTGAYGYTF.

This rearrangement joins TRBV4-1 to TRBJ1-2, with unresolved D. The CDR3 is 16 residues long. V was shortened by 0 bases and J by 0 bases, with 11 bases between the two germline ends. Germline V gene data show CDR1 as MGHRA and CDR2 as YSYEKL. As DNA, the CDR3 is TGCGCCAGCAGCCAAGATTGGGTCAGATCTAACTATGGCTACACCTTC. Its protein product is CASSQDWVRSNYGYTF.

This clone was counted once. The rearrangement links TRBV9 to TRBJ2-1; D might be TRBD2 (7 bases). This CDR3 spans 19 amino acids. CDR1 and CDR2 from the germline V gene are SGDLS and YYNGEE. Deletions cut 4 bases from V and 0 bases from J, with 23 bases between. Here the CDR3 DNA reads TGTGCCAGCAGCCTTTGGGGAGGGGGTGAACCGAGCTCCTACAATGAGCAGTTCTTC. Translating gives CASSLWGGGEPSSYNEQFF. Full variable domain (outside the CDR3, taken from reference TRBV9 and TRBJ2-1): DSGVTQTPKHLITATGQRVTLRCSPRSGDLSVYWYQQSLDQGLQFLIQYYNGEERAKGNILERFSAQQFPDLHSELNLSSLELGDSALYFCASSLWGGGEPSSYNEQFFGPGTRLTVL.

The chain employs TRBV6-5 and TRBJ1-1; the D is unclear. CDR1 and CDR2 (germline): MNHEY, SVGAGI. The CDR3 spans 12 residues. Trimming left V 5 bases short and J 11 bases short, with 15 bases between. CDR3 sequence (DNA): TGTGCCAGCAGTGAAGAGGGCTTTATGGCTTTCTTT. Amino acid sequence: CASSEEGFMAFF.

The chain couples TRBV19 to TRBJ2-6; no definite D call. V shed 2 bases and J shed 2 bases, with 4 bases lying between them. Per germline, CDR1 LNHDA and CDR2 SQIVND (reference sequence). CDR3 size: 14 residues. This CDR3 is CASSIIAGANVLTF. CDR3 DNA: TGTGCCAGTAGTATAATAGCTGGGGCCAACGTCCTGACTTTC. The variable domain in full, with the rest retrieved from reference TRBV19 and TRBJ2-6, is DGGITQSPKYLFRKEGQNVTLSCEQNLNHDAMYWYRQDPGQGLRLIYYSQIVNDFQKGDIAEGYSVSREKKESFPLTVTSAQKNPTAFYLCASSIIAGANVLTFGAGSRLTVL.

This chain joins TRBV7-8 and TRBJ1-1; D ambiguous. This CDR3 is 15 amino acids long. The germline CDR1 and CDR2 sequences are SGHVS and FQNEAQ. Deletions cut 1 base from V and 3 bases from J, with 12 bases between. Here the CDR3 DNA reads TGTGCCAGCAGCTTAGTGACGGGGTTTGACACTGAAGCTTTCTTT. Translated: CASSLVTGFDTEAFF.

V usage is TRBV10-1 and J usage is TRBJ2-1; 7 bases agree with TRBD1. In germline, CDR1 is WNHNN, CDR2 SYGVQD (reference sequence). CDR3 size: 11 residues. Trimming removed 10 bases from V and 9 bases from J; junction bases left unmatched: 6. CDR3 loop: CAIDRAGEQFF. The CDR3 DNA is TGCGCCATCGACAGGGCAGGTGAGCAGTTCTTC.

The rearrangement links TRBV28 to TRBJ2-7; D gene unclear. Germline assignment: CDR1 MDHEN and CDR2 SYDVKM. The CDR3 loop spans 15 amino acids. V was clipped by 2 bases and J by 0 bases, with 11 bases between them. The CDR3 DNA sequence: TGTGCCAGCAGTTTAAAGTCGTGGTACTCCTACGAGCAGTACTTC. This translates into CASSLKSWYSYEQYF.

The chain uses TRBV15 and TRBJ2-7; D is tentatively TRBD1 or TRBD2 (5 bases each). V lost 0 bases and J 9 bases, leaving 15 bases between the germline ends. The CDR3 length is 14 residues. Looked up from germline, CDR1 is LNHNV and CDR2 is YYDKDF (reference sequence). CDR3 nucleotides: TGTGCCACCAGCAGAGATGGGAACGGGGCCTCGCAGTACTTC. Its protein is CATSRDGNGASQYF.

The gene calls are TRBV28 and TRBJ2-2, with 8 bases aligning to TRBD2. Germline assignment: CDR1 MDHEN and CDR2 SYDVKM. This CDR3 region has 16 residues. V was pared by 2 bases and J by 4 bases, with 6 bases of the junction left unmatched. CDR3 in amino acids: CASSLGSGRSTGELFF. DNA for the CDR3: TGTGCCAGCAGTTTAGGGAGCGGGAGATCCACCGGGGAGCTGTTTTTT.

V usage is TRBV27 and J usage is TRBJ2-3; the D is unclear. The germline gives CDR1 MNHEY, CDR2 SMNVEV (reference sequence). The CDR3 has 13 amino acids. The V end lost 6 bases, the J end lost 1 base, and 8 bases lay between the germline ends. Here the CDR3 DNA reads TGTGCCAGCAGGACTCTGGGCACAGATACGCAGTATTTT. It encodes CASRTLGTDTQYF.

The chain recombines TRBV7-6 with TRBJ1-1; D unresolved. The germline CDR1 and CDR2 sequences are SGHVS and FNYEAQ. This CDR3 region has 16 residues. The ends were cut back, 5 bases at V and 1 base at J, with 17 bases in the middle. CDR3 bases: TGTGCCAGCAGCCCCAGAGCGGAGTTTAGGAACACTGAAGCTTTCTTT. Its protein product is CASSPRAEFRNTEAFF.

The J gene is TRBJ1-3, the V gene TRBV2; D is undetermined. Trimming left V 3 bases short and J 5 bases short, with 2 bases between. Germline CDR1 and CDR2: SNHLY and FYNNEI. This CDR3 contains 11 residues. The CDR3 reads CASSDRNTIYF. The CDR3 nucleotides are TGTGCCAGCAGTGACCGAAACACCATATATTTT.

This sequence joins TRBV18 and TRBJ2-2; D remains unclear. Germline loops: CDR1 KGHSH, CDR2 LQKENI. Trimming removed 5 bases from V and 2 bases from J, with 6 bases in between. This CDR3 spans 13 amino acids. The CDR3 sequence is CASSSDNTGELFF. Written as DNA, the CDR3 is TGTGCCAGCTCATCGGACAACACCGGGGAGCTGTTTTTT. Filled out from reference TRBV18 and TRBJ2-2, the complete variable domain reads NAGVMQNPRHLVRRRGQEARLRCSPMKGHSHVYWYRQLPEEGLKFMVYLQKENIIDESGMPKERFSAEFPKEGPSILRIQQVVRGDSAAYFCASSSDNTGELFFGEGSRLTVL.

CDR3 sequence: CASTRTVNTEAFF. CDR3 coding DNA: TGCGCCAGCACACGGACCGTGAACACTGAAGCTTTCTTT. This chain joins TRBV5-1 and TRBJ1-1; D gene uncertain. CDR3 length equals 13 residues. V was cut by 6 bases and J by 0 bases, with 9 bases left in between. Germline lookup yields CDR1 SGHRS and CDR2 YFSETQ.

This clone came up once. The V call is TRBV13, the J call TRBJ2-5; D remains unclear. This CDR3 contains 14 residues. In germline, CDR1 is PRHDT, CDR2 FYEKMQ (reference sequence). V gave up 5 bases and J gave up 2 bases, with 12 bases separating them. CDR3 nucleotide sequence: TGTGCCAGCAGCCGACACCCCAAACAAGAGACCCAGTACTTC. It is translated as CASSRHPKQETQYF.